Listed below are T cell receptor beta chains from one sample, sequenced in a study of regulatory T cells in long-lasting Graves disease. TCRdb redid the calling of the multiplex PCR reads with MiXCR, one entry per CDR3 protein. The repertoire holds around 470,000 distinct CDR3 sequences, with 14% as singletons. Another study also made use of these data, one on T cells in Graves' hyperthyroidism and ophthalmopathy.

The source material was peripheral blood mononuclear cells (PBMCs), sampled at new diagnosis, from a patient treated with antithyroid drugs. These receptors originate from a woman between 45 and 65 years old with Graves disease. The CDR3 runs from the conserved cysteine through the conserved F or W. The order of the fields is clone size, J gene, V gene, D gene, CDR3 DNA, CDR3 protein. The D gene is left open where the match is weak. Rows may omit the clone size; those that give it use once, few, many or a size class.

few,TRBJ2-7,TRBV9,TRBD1,TGTGCCAGCAGCGTAGACCCCGGGACAGGGGGCTACGAGCAGTACTTC,CASSVDPGTGGYEQYF
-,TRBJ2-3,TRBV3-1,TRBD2,TGTGCCAGCAGCCTAACGACCGGGACTAGCGGGAACACAGATACGCAGTATTTT,CASSLTTGTSGNTDTQYF
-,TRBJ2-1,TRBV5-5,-,TGTGCCAGCAGCCAAATACGGGGCAGGACGAATGAGCAGTTCTTC,CASSQIRGRTNEQFF
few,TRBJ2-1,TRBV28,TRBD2,TGTGCCAGCAGTAGTAGCGGGAGTACCTACAATGAGCAGTTCTTC,CASSSSGSTYNEQFF
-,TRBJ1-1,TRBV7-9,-,TGTGCCAGCAGCCCCTACATGAGGGGCACTGAAGCTTTCTTT,CASSPYMRGTEAFF
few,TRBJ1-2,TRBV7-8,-,TGTGCCAGCAGCTTCAGCGGCTCTGGCTACACCTTC,CASSFSGSGYTF
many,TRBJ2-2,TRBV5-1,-,TGCGCCAGCAGCTGGGGTGGTAGCGCGAACACCGGGGAGCTGTTTTTT,CASSWGGSANTGELFF
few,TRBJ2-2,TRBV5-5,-,TGTGCCAGCAGCTTAATAGGTTCCGGGGAGCTGTTTTTT,CASSLIGSGELFF
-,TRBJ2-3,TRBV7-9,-,TGTGCCAGCAGCTTGGGTTTAATTAGCACAGATACGCAGTATTTT,CASSLGLISTDTQYF
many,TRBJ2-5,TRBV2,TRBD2,TGTGCCAGCAGTGAAGCGTGGACTAGCGGGCTACAAGAGACCCAGTACTTC,CASSEAWTSGLQETQYF
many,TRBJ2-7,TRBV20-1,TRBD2,TGCAGTGCTAGAGCCTTTACTAGCGGGACCCATCCCTCCTACGAGCAGTACTTC,CSARAFTSGTHPSYEQYF
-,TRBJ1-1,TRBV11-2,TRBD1,TGTGCCAGCAGCTTAACCTCAGGGGGCGCGTTCACTGAAGCTTTCTTT,CASSLTSGGAFTEAFF
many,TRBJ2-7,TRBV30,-,TGTGCCTGGAGTGTACGTGGTAGCGGCTACGAGCAGTACTTC,CAWSVRGSGYEQYF
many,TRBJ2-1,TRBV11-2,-,TGTGCCAGCAGCTTGACTAGTTATCAGGGGAATGAGCAGTTCTTC,CASSLTSYQGNEQFF
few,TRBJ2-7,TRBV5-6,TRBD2,TGTGCCAGCAGGACTAGCGGGAGAGAATACGAGCAGTACTTC,CASRTSGREYEQYF
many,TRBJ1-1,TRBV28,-,TGTGCCAGCAGTTTACCCACACCGAACACTGAAGCTTTCTTT,CASSLPTPNTEAFF
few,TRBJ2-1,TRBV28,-,TGTGCCAGCAGGATTAGTGGGGGCAGCTCCTACAATGAGCAGTTCTTC,CASRISGGSSYNEQFF
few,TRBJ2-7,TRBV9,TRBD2,TGTGCCAGCAGCGTTAGCGGGAGCGTGATTTACGAGCAGTACTTC,CASSVSGSVIYEQYF
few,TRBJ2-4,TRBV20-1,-,TGCAGTGCTAGAACCTGGGGGCGGGAGAACATTCAGTACTTC,CSARTWGRENIQYF
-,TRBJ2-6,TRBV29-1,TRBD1,TGCAGCGTTCTCCGGGACAGGGACTCTGGGGCCAACGTCCTGACTTTC,CSVLRDRDSGANVLTF
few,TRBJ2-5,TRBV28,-,TGTGCCAGCAGTTTTTCCCTGACGATACAGGACCAAGGGACGACGCAAGAGACCCAGTACTTC,CASSFSLTIQDQGTTQETQYF
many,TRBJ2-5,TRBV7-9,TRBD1,TGTGCCAGCAGCCTCGGGCCGAGGGACAGGGAAGAGACCCAGTACTTC,CASSLGPRDREETQYF
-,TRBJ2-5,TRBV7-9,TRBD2,TGTGCCAGCAGTACGACTAGCGGGATCGAGACCCAGTACTTC,CASSTTSGIETQYF
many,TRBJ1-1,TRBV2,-,TGTACCACCTGTTTGGGGGGTTTTGTTGAAGCTTTCTTT,CTTCLGGFVEAFF
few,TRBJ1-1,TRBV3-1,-,TGTGCCAGCAGCCAAGGGGGGGCAGGGGAACACACTGAAGCTTTCTTT,CASSQGGAGEHTEAFF
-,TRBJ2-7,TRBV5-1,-,TGCGCCAGCAGCTTGGGAGTGACCTACAGGGACGAGCAGTACTTC,CASSLGVTYRDEQYF
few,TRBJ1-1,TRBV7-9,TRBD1,TGTGCCAGCAGGCGGGACAGATTGGGCACTGAAGCTTTCTTT,CASRRDRLGTEAFF
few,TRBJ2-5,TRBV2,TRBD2,TGTGCCAGCAGGGTTGGGCTAGCGGGAGCTGAGACCCAGTACTTC,CASRVGLAGAETQYF
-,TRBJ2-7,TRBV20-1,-,TGCAGTGCTAGAGGGACAGCCAGACACGAGCAGTACTTC,CSARGTARHEQYF
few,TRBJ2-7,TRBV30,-,TGTGCCTGGAGTGTAAGGTTGGATGCTATGACGACCTACGAGCAGTACTTC,CAWSVRLDAMTTYEQYF
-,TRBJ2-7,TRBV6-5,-,TGTGCCAGCAGTTACACACGGACACTTCTGAGCCCCTACGAGCAGTACTTC,CASSYTRTLLSPYEQYF
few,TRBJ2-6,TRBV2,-,TGTGCCAGCAGTGCAGGGATCTCTGGGGCCAACGTCCTGACTTTC,CASSAGISGANVLTF
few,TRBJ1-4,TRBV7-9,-,TGTGCCAGCAGCTTAATGACGGGTGAAAAACTGTTTTTT,CASSLMTGEKLFF
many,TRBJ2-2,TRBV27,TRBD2,TGTGCCAGCAGTCTCGGGGGAGGGATCGGGGAGCTGTTTTTT,CASSLGGGIGELFF
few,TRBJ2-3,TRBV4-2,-,TGTGCCAGCAGCCAAGTTACGGGGCCAGATACGCAGTATTTT,CASSQVTGPDTQYF
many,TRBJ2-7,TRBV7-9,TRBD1,TGTGCCAGCAGCTTAGTACAGGGGGCTTGGGAGCAGTACTTC,CASSLVQGAWEQYF
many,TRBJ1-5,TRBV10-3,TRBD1,TGTGCCATCAGTCGACAGGGGGGGCAAAATCAGCCCCAGCATTTT,CAISRQGGQNQPQHF
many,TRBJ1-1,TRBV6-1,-,TGTGCCAGCCTTGGCAGCCTGAACACTGAAGCTTTCTTT,CASLGSLNTEAFF
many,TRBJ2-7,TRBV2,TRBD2,TGTGCCAGCAGTGATGGGACTAGCTATATAAACCCCGCCTACGAGCAGTACTTC,CASSDGTSYINPAYEQYF
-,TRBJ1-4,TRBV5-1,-,TGCGCCAGCAGCGCGAGCGAAAAACTGTTTTTT,CASSASEKLFF
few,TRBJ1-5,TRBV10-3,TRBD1,TGTGCCATCATGGACAGGGTGGGTCAGCCCCAGCATTTT,CAIMDRVGQPQHF
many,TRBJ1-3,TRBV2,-,TGTGCCAGCAGTGGGGCAGGGCGAAACACCATATATTTT,CASSGAGRNTIYF
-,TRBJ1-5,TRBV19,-,TGTGCCAGTAGTACGGCGTTGGGGGATCAGCCCCAGCATTTT,CASSTALGDQPQHF
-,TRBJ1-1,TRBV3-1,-,TGTGCCAGCAGCCAAGTTAGGGGGATACGGAGCACTGAAGCTTTCTTT,CASSQVRGIRSTEAFF
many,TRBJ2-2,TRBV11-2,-,TGTGCCAGCAGCTTCCATCCGTTGGACACCGGGGAGCTGTTTTTT,CASSFHPLDTGELFF
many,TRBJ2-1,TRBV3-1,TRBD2,TGTGCCAGCAGGGGACTAGCGGGAGATGGGTCCTACAATGAGCAGTTCTTC,CASRGLAGDGSYNEQFF
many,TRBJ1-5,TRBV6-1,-,TGTGCCAGCAGTGATGTGGGGACATCCCATCAGCCCCAGCATTTT,CASSDVGTSHQPQHF
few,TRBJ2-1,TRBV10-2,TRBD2,TGCGCCAGCAGTGAGAGAGGGAGGGATGAGCAGTTCTTC,CASSERGRDEQFF
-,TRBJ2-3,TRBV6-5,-,TGTGCCAGCAGTTACTCGCACCTGACGTGGAGCACGCAGTATTTT,CASSYSHLTWSTQYF
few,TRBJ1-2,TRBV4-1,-,TGCGCCAGCAGCCAACAACTTGATCCGAACTATGGCTACACCTTC,CASSQQLDPNYGYTF
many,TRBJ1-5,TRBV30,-,TGTGCCTGGAGTCGACAGAGCAATCAGCCCCAGCATTTT,CAWSRQSNQPQHF
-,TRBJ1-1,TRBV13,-,TGTGCCAGCAGCTTACTTCCCTTAAGGGACACTGAAGCTTTCTTT,CASSLLPLRDTEAFF
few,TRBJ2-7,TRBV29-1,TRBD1,TGCAGCGTTGAAGATCCCCGGACAGGGTCCTACGAGCAGTACTTC,CSVEDPRTGSYEQYF